This TCR beta chain was profiled in a study of blood T cell repertoires in COVID-19. Background on the study: Sites across the United States, Italy and Spain contributed samples from acute and convalescent COVID-19.

V lost 5 bases, J lost 4 bases, and 12 bases lay in between. This CDR3 region has 13 residues. CDR1 and CDR2 from the germline V gene are SGHTA and FQGNSA. Sequenced by immunoSEQ multiplex PCR; TCRdb stores in-frame clones only, minus some. The sample lists around 480,000 clones, 87% occurring once. Participants' own reports of clinical history determined their cohort assignment. The chain joins TRBV7-2 to TRBJ2-7, with no clear D. This sequence originates from a woman aged 18 to 35 who had recovered from COVID-19. Sequenced material: PBMCs or T cells enriched from blood (not recorded which). The DNA of the CDR3 is TGTGCCAGCAGCCTCGGTCTGTCGTACGAGCAGTACTTC. This encodes CASSLGLSYEQYF.